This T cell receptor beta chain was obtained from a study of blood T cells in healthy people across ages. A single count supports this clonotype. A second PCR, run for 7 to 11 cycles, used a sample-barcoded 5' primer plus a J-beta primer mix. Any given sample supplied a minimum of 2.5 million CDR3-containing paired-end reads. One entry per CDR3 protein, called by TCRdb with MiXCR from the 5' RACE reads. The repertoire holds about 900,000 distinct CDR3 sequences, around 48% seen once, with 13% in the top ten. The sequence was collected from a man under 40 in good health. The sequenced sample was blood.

Written as DNA, the CDR3 is TGTGCCAGCAGTGAGACTACGCAGTTCTTC. Translated, it gives CASSETTQFF. This chain connects TRBV2 to TRBJ2-1; D perhaps matches TRBD2 (5 bases). This CDR3 comprises 10 residues. V gave up 3 bases and J gave up 12 bases, with 6 bases separating them. Germline V CDR1 and CDR2: SNHLY, FYNNEI.